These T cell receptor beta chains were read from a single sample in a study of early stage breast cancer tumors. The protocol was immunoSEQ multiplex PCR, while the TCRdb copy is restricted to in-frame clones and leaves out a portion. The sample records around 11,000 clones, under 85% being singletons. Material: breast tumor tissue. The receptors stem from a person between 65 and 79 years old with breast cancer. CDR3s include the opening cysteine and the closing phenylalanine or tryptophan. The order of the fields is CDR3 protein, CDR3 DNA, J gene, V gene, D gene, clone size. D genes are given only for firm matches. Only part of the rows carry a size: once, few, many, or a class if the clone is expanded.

CDR3aa: CASSQGGQETQYF
CDR3nt: TGCGCCAGCAGCCAGGGAGGGCAAGAGACCCAGTACTTC
j_gene: TRBJ2-5
v_gene: TRBV4-1
d_gene: TRBD2
abundance: few

CDR3aa: CATSREYPGQSNYGYTF
CDR3nt: TGTGCCACCAGCAGAGAATACCCAGGGCAATCCAACTATGGCTACACCTTC
j_gene: TRBJ1-2
v_gene: TRBV15
d_gene: -
abundance: -

CDR3aa: CASQGSGKRYEQYF
CDR3nt: TGTGCCAGCCAGGGTAGCGGGAAACGCTACGAGCAGTACTTC
j_gene: TRBJ2-7
v_gene: TRBV6-6
d_gene: TRBD2
abundance: -

CDR3aa: CASSGGRGVAGYTF
CDR3nt: TGTGCCAGCAGTGGAGGGCGGGGTGTTGCTGGCTACACCTTC
j_gene: TRBJ1-2
v_gene: TRBV6-5
d_gene: -
abundance: -

CDR3aa: CASSFNGEGYTF
CDR3nt: TGCGCCAGCAGCTTTAACGGGGAAGGCTACACCTTC
j_gene: TRBJ1-2
v_gene: TRBV5-1
d_gene: -
abundance: few

CDR3aa: CASSIRGSNQPQHF
CDR3nt: TGTGCCAGTAGTATAAGGGGGTCTAATCAGCCCCAGCATTTT
j_gene: TRBJ1-5
v_gene: TRBV19
d_gene: -
abundance: -

CDR3aa: CASSYLAGNTDTQYF
CDR3nt: TGCGCCAGCAGCTATTTAGCGGGGAACACAGATACGCAGTATTTT
j_gene: TRBJ2-3
v_gene: TRBV5-1
d_gene: TRBD2
abundance: -

CDR3aa: CASSGDRGSSYNEQFF
CDR3nt: TGTGCCAGCAGTGGGGACAGGGGATCCTCCTACAATGAGCAGTTCTTC
j_gene: TRBJ2-1
v_gene: TRBV7-9
d_gene: TRBD1
abundance: -

CDR3aa: CASSRGGTGNEKLFF
CDR3nt: TGTGCCAGCAGCCGGGGGGGGACTGGGAATGAAAAACTGTTTTTT
j_gene: TRBJ1-4
v_gene: TRBV6-4
d_gene: -
abundance: -

CDR3aa: CASSLNLGQGPNSPLHF
CDR3nt: TGTGCCAGCAGCCTTAACCTAGGACAGGGGCCGAATTCACCCCTCCACTTT
j_gene: TRBJ1-6
v_gene: TRBV5-6
d_gene: TRBD1
abundance: -

CDR3aa: CASSETSVGTQYF
CDR3nt: TGTGCCAGCAGTGAGACTAGCGTCGGGACCCAGTACTTC
j_gene: TRBJ2-5
v_gene: TRBV2
d_gene: TRBD2
abundance: -

CDR3aa: CASLGGSYNSPLHF
CDR3nt: TGTGCCAGCCTCGGGGGCTCCTATAATTCACCCCTCCACTTT
j_gene: TRBJ1-6
v_gene: TRBV27
d_gene: -
abundance: once

CDR3aa: CASSQAPVPDYEQYF
CDR3nt: TGTGCCAGCAGCCAAGCACCAGTCCCCGACTACGAGCAGTACTTC
j_gene: TRBJ2-7
v_gene: TRBV14
d_gene: -
abundance: -

CDR3aa: CASSLDRLFGNTIYF
CDR3nt: TGTGCCAGCAGCTTGGACAGATTATTTGGAAACACCATATATTTT
j_gene: TRBJ1-3
v_gene: TRBV5-4
d_gene: -
abundance: -

CDR3aa: CASNRNTEAFF
CDR3nt: TGTGCCAGCAACAGGAACACTGAAGCTTTCTTT
j_gene: TRBJ1-1
v_gene: TRBV6-1
d_gene: -
abundance: -

CDR3aa: CASSIGDTYGYTF
CDR3nt: TGTGCCAGTAGTATAGGGGACACCTATGGCTACACCTTC
j_gene: TRBJ1-2
v_gene: TRBV19
d_gene: -
abundance: -

CDR3aa: CASSLQAGRTDTQYF
CDR3nt: TGTGCCAGCAGCTTACAAGCGGGGCGCACAGATACGCAGTATTTT
j_gene: TRBJ2-3
v_gene: TRBV7-9
d_gene: TRBD2
abundance: once

CDR3aa: CASSVALRSTDTQYF
CDR3nt: TGTGCCAGCAGCGTAGCTTTGCGGAGCACAGATACGCAGTATTTT
j_gene: TRBJ2-3
v_gene: TRBV9
d_gene: -
abundance: -

CDR3aa: CSVARTGNGQPQHF
CDR3nt: TGCAGCGTTGCCCGGACAGGGAACGGTCAGCCCCAGCATTTT
j_gene: TRBJ1-5
v_gene: TRBV29-1
d_gene: TRBD1
abundance: few

CDR3aa: CASSRPLAGVRGEQYF
CDR3nt: TGTGCCAGCAGCCGCCCTCTAGCGGGAGTAAGAGGCGAGCAGTACTTC
j_gene: TRBJ2-7
v_gene: TRBV7-3
d_gene: TRBD2
abundance: once

CDR3aa: CASSLGGQGKGGYTF
CDR3nt: TGTGCCAGCAGTTTGGGGGGACAGGGGAAAGGAGGCTACACCTTC
j_gene: TRBJ1-2
v_gene: TRBV28
d_gene: TRBD1
abundance: once

CDR3aa: CAISEGGGTVDTEAFF
CDR3nt: TGTGCCATCAGTGAGGGTGGGGGGACAGTGGACACTGAAGCTTTCTTT
j_gene: TRBJ1-1
v_gene: TRBV10-3
d_gene: TRBD1
abundance: few

CDR3aa: CASSQPTDGAEAFF
CDR3nt: TGTGCCAGCAGTCAACCGACAGATGGGGCTGAAGCTTTCTTT
j_gene: TRBJ1-1
v_gene: TRBV27
d_gene: -
abundance: -

CDR3aa: CSAQTGWGYTF
CDR3nt: TGCAGTGCTCAGACAGGGTGGGGCTACACCTTC
j_gene: TRBJ1-2
v_gene: TRBV20-1
d_gene: TRBD1
abundance: -

CDR3aa: CSVETRGPGANVLTF
CDR3nt: TGCAGCGTTGAAACGCGGGGCCCAGGGGCCAACGTCCTGACTTTC
j_gene: TRBJ2-6
v_gene: TRBV29-1
d_gene: -
abundance: -

CDR3aa: CASSHVGTGKTEAFF
CDR3nt: TGCGCCAGCAGCCATGTGGGGACAGGGAAAACTGAAGCTTTCTTT
j_gene: TRBJ1-1
v_gene: TRBV4-1
d_gene: TRBD1
abundance: few

CDR3aa: CASSLGVSGGAFF
CDR3nt: TGTGCCAGCAGCTTAGGTGTCTCAGGCGGGGCTTTCTTT
j_gene: TRBJ1-1
v_gene: TRBV7-2
d_gene: -
abundance: -

CDR3aa: CASRGLASGANVLTF
CDR3nt: TGTGCCAGCAGGGGCCTAGCTTCTGGGGCCAACGTCCTGACTTTC
j_gene: TRBJ2-6
v_gene: TRBV9
d_gene: -
abundance: -

CDR3aa: CASSGGTSGGGNEQFF
CDR3nt: TGCGCCAGCAGCGGTGGGACTAGCGGGGGGGGTAATGAGCAGTTCTTC
j_gene: TRBJ2-1
v_gene: TRBV5-1
d_gene: TRBD2
abundance: -

CDR3aa: CASSYSVAGAHKGYTF
CDR3nt: TGTGCCAGCAGTTACTCAGTGGCGGGGGCCCACAAGGGCTACACCTTC
j_gene: TRBJ1-2
v_gene: TRBV6-5
d_gene: -
abundance: once

CDR3aa: CASSRLAGAADTQYF
CDR3nt: TGTGCCAGCAGCCGACTAGCGGGGGCCGCAGATACGCAGTATTTT
j_gene: TRBJ2-3
v_gene: TRBV7-7
d_gene: TRBD2
abundance: -

CDR3aa: CASSRGGSQETQYF
CDR3nt: TGTGCCAGCAGTAGAGGGGGTTCTCAAGAGACCCAGTACTTC
j_gene: TRBJ2-5
v_gene: TRBV27
d_gene: -
abundance: -

CDR3aa: CASSQTLAGGSLQETQYF
CDR3nt: TGCGCCAGCAGCCAGACACTAGCGGGGGGCTCCCTACAAGAGACCCAGTACTTC
j_gene: TRBJ2-5
v_gene: TRBV4-1
d_gene: TRBD2
abundance: -

CDR3aa: CASSETGSGQPQHF
CDR3nt: TGCGCCAGCAGTGAAACAGGTTCGGGTCAGCCCCAGCATTTT
j_gene: TRBJ1-5
v_gene: TRBV10-2
d_gene: -
abundance: few

CDR3aa: CASSSGGRFTDTQYF
CDR3nt: TGTGCCAGCAGCTCGGGAGGCCGGTTTACAGATACGCAGTATTTT
j_gene: TRBJ2-3
v_gene: TRBV7-2
d_gene: TRBD2
abundance: few

CDR3aa: CASSFSVAGMGEQFF
CDR3nt: TGCGCCAGCAGCTTTTCGGTAGCGGGGATGGGCGAGCAGTTCTTC
j_gene: TRBJ2-1
v_gene: TRBV5-1
d_gene: TRBD2
abundance: -

CDR3aa: CASSVAGGPTGELFF
CDR3nt: TGTGCCAGCAGCGTAGCGGGAGGGCCCACCGGGGAGCTGTTTTTT
j_gene: TRBJ2-2
v_gene: TRBV9
d_gene: TRBD2
abundance: few

CDR3aa: CASSLVKGDTDTQYF
CDR3nt: TGCGCCAGCAGCTTGGTCAAGGGAGATACAGATACGCAGTATTTT
j_gene: TRBJ2-3
v_gene: TRBV5-1
d_gene: -
abundance: large

CDR3aa: CASSSSSSGGRPGELFF
CDR3nt: TGTGCCAGCAGTTCCTCCTCTAGCGGGGGGCGACCCGGGGAGCTGTTTTTT
j_gene: TRBJ2-2
v_gene: TRBV7-6
d_gene: TRBD2
abundance: -

CDR3aa: CASSGGLANEKLFF
CDR3nt: TGTGCCAGCTCTGGGGGGTTAGCTAATGAAAAACTGTTTTTT
j_gene: TRBJ1-4
v_gene: TRBV6-1
d_gene: -
abundance: -

CDR3aa: CASSVDLGAGGIYNEQFF
CDR3nt: TGTGCCAGCAGCGTAGATCTGGGAGCGGGGGGGATCTACAATGAGCAGTTCTTC
j_gene: TRBJ2-1
v_gene: TRBV9
d_gene: TRBD2
abundance: -

CDR3aa: CASHGQINSPLHF
CDR3nt: TGTGCCAGTCACGGACAGATTAATTCACCCCTCCACTTT
j_gene: TRBJ1-6
v_gene: TRBV19
d_gene: -
abundance: few

CDR3aa: CASSSLAGVETQYF
CDR3nt: TGTGCCAGCAGCTCACTAGCGGGGGTGGAGACCCAGTACTTC
j_gene: TRBJ2-5
v_gene: TRBV7-9
d_gene: TRBD2
abundance: -

CDR3aa: CASSLGTSGSYNEQFF
CDR3nt: TGTGCCAGTAGTCTGGGGACTAGCGGTTCCTACAATGAGCAGTTCTTC
j_gene: TRBJ2-1
v_gene: TRBV19
d_gene: TRBD2
abundance: few

CDR3aa: CASSEQESYEQYF
CDR3nt: TGTGCCAGCAGTGAACAGGAGTCCTACGAGCAGTACTTC
j_gene: TRBJ2-7
v_gene: TRBV6-4
d_gene: -
abundance: -

CDR3aa: CASGSDRGSSYNEQFF
CDR3nt: TGTGCCAGCGGGTCCGACAGGGGGAGCTCCTACAATGAGCAGTTCTTC
j_gene: TRBJ2-1
v_gene: TRBV27
d_gene: TRBD1
abundance: -

CDR3aa: CASSQRGLGYTF
CDR3nt: TGCGCCAGCAGCCAAAGGGGCCTTGGCTACACCTTC
j_gene: TRBJ1-2
v_gene: TRBV4-3
d_gene: -
abundance: medium-sized

CDR3aa: CAWSPGSVNEKLFF
CDR3nt: TGTGCCTGGAGTCCGGGGAGTGTTAATGAAAAACTGTTTTTT
j_gene: TRBJ1-4
v_gene: TRBV30
d_gene: -
abundance: -

CDR3aa: CASSFDRTSFTEAFF
CDR3nt: TGTGCCAGCAGTTTTGACAGGACCTCATTCACTGAAGCTTTCTTT
j_gene: TRBJ1-1
v_gene: TRBV27
d_gene: -
abundance: -

CDR3aa: CASSLGLRDRGETQYF
CDR3nt: TGTGCCAGCAGCCTCGGTCTCCGGGACAGGGGTGAGACCCAGTACTTC
j_gene: TRBJ2-5
v_gene: TRBV7-2
d_gene: TRBD1
abundance: -

CDR3aa: CASSSSFASGANTQYF
CDR3nt: TGTGCCAGCAGCTCCTCTTTTGCTAGCGGGGCGAATACGCAGTATTTT
j_gene: TRBJ2-3
v_gene: TRBV7-6
d_gene: TRBD2
abundance: -

CDR3aa: CASSTGEGTEAFF
CDR3nt: TGTGCCAGCAGCACGGGGGAGGGAACTGAAGCTTTCTTT
j_gene: TRBJ1-1
v_gene: TRBV5-4
d_gene: -
abundance: -

CDR3aa: CASSHIMRVNTEAFF
CDR3nt: TGTGCCAGTAGTCATATAATGAGGGTGAACACTGAAGCTTTCTTT
j_gene: TRBJ1-1
v_gene: TRBV19
d_gene: -
abundance: -

CDR3aa: CASSPSGTDNTEAFF
CDR3nt: TGTGCCAGCTCACCGTCCGGGACAGACAACACTGAAGCTTTCTTT
j_gene: TRBJ1-1
v_gene: TRBV18
d_gene: TRBD1
abundance: -

CDR3aa: CASSPKSPGQGSGNTIYF
CDR3nt: TGTGCCAGCTCACCAAAGAGTCCCGGACAGGGATCTGGAAACACCATATATTTT
j_gene: TRBJ1-3
v_gene: TRBV18
d_gene: TRBD1
abundance: once

CDR3aa: CAWRDTSGTDTQYF
CDR3nt: TGTGCCTGGAGGGACACTAGCGGGACAGATACGCAGTATTTT
j_gene: TRBJ2-3
v_gene: TRBV30
d_gene: TRBD2
abundance: -